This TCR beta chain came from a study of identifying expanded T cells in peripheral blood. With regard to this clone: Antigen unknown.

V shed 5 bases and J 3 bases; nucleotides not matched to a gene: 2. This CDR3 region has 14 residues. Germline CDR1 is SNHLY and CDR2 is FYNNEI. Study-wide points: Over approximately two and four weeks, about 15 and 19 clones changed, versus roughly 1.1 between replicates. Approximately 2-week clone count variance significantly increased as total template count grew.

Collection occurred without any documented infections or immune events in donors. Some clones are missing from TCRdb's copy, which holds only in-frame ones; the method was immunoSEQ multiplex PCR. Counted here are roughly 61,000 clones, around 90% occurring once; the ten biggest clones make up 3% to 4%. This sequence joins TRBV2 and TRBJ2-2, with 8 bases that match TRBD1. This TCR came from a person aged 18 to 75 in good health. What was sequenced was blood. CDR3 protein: CASSHRGYTGELFF. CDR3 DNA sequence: TGTGCCAGCAGTCACAGGGGGTACACCGGGGAGCTGTTTTTT.